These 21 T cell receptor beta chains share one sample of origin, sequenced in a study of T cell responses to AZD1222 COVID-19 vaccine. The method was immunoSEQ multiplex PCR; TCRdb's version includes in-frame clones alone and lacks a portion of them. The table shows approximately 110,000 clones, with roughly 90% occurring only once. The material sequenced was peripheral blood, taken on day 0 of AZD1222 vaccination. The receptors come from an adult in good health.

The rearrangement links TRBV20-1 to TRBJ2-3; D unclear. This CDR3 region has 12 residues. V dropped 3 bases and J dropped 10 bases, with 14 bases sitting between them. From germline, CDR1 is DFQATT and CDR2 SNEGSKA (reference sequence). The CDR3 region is CSASRSTYAQYF. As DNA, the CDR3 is TGCAGTGCTAGTAGGTCCACATATGCGCAGTATTTT.

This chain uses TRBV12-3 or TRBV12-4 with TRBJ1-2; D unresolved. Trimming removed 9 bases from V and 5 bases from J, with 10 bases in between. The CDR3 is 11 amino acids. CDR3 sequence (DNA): TGTGCCAGTGGGCGTGGGTATGGCTACACCTTC. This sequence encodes CASGRGYGYTF.

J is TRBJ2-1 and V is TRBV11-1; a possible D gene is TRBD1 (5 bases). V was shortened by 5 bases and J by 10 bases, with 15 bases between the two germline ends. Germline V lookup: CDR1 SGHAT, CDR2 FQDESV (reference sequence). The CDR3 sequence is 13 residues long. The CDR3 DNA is TGTGCCAGCAGCATTATTGGGGCTGGGGAGCAGTTCTTC. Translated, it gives CASSIIGAGEQFF.

The DNA for the CDR3 is TGTGCCAGCAGCGTGCTCGCAGGGGGCATTGGAAACACCATATATTTT. Translating it yields CASSVLAGGIGNTIYF. The chain links TRBV2 to TRBJ1-3; 8 bases fit TRBD1. V lost 6 bases to trimming and J lost 3 bases; unmatched junction nucleotides: 10. In germline, CDR1 is SNHLY, CDR2 FYNNEI. There are 16 residues in the CDR3.

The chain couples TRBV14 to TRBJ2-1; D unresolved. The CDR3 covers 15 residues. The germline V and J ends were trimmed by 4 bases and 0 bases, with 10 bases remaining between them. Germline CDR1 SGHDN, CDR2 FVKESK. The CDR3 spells CASSPAPSSYNEQFF. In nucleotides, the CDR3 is TGTGCCAGCAGCCCCGCCCCTAGCTCCTACAATGAGCAGTTCTTC.

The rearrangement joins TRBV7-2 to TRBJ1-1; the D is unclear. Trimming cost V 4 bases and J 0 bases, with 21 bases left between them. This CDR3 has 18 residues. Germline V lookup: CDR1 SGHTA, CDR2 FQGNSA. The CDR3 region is CASSSLRATTIMNTEAFF. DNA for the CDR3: TGTGCCAGCAGCTCCCTTAGGGCAACTACCATTATGAACACTGAAGCTTTCTTT.

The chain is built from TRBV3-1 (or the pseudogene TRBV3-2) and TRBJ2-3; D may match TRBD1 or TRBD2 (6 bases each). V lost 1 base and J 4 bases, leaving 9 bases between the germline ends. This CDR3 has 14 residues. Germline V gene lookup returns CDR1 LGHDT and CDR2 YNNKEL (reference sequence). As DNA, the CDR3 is TGTGCCAGCAGCCAAGCGGGGGCCTCAGATACGCAGTATTTT. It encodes CASSQAGASDTQYF.

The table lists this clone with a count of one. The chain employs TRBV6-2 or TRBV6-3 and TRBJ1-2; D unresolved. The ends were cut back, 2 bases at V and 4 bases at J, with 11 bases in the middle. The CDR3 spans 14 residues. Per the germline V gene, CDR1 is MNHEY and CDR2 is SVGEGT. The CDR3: CASSYDGRRYGYTF. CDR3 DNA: TGTGCCAGCAGTTACGACGGACGGCGCTATGGCTACACCTTC.

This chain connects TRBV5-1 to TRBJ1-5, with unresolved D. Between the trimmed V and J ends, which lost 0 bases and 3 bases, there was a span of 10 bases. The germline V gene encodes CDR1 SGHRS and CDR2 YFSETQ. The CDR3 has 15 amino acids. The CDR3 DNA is TGCGCCAGCAGCTTGGATTCAGAAGTCAATCAGCCCCAGCATTTT. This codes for CASSLDSEVNQPQHF.

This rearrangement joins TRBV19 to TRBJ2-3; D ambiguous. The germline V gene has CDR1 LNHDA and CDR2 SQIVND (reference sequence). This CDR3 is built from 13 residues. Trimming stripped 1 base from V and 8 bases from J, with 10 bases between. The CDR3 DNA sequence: TGTGCCAGTAGTATAGGGGGTTTGGGTACGCAGTATTTT. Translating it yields CASSIGGLGTQYF.

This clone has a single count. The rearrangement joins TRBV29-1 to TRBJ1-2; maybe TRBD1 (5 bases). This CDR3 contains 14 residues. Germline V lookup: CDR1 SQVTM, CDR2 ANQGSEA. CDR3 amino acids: CNQAGGEKNYGYTF. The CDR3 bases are TGCAATCAGGCGGGGGGAGAAAAGAACTATGGCTACACCTTC.

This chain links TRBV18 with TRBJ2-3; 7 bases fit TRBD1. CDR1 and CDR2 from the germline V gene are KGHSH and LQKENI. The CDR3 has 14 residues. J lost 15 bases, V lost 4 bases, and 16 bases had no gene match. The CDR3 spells CASSQTRQGPTPYF. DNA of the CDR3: TGTGCCAGCTCACAAACGCGACAGGGCCCTACCCCTTATTTT.

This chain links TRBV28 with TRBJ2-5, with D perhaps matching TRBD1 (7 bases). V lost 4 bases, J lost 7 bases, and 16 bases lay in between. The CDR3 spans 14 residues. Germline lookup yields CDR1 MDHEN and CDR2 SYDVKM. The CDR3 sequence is CASSSWRGQRTQYF. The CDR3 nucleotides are TGTGCCAGCAGTTCTTGGAGGGGACAGAGGACCCAGTACTTC.

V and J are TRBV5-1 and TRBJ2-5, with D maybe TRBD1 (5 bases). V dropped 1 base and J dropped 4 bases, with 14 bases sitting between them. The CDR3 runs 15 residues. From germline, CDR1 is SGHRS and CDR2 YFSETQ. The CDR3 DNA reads TGCGCCAGCAGCTTGTCACAGGCGGCTTCAGAGACCCAGTACTTC. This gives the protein CASSLSQAASETQYF.

The CDR3 loop reads CASSPFGQTPTEAFF. CDR3 nucleotides: TGTGCCAGCTCACCATTCGGACAGACCCCCACTGAAGCTTTCTTT. The chain links TRBV18 to TRBJ1-1, with D possibly TRBD1 on 6 matching bases. This CDR3 comprises 15 residues. Per the germline V gene, CDR1 is KGHSH and CDR2 is LQKENI. Trimming took 2 bases from V and 4 from J, leaving 14 bases between them.

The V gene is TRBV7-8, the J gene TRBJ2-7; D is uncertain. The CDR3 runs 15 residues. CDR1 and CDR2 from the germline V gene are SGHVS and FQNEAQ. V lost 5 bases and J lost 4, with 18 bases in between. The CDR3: CASSVDLLRQYEQYF. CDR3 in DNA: TGTGCCAGCAGCGTAGACCTTCTACGGCAGTACGAGCAGTACTTC.

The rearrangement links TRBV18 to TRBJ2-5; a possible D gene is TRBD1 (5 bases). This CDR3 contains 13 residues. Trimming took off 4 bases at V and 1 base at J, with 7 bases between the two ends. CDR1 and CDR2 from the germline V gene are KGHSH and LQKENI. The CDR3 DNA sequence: TGTGCCAGCTCACGGGGCCCCCAAGAGACCCAGTACTTC. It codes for CASSRGPQETQYF.

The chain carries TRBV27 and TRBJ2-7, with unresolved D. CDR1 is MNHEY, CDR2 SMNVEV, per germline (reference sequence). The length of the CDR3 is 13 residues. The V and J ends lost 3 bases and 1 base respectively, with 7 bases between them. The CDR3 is CASSFSQSYEQYF. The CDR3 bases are TGTGCCAGCAGTTTTTCCCAATCCTACGAGCAGTACTTC.

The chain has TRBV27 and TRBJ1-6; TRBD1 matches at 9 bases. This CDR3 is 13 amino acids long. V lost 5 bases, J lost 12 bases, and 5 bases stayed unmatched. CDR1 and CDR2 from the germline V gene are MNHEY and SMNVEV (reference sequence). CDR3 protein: CASSTGGLLPLHF. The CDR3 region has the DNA TGTGCCAGCAGTACAGGGGGCCTTCTACCCCTCCACTTT.

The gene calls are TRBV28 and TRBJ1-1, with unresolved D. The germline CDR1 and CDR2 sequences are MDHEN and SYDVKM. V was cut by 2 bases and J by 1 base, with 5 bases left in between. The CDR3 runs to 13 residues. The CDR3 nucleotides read TGTGCCAGCAGTTTAGTGTGGAACACTGAAGCTTTCTTT. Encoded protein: CASSLVWNTEAFF.

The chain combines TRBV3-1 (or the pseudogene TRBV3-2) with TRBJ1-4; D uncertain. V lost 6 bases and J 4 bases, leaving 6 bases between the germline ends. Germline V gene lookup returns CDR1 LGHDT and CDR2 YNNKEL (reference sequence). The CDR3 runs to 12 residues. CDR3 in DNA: TGTGCCAGCAGAGGGTATAATGAAAAACTGTTTTTT. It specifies CASRGYNEKLFF.